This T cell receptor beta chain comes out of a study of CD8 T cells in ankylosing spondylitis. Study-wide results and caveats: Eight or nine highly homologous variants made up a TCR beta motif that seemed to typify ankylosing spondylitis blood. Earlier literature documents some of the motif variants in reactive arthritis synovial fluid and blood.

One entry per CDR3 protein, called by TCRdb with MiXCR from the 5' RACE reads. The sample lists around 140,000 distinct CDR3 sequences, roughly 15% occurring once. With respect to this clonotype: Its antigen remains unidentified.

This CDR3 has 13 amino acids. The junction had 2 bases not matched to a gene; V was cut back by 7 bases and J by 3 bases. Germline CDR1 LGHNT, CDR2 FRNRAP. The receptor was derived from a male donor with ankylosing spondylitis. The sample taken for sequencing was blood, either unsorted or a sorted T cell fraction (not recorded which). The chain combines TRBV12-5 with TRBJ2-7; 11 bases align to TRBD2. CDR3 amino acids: CASATSGIYEQYF. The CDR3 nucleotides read TGTGCTAGTGCGACTAGCGGGATCTACGAGCAGTACTTC.